The clone carrying this TCR beta chain was seen at least ten times. The sample belongs to a study of regulatory T cells in long-lasting Graves disease. Germline CDR1 reads SGHNT; CDR2 reads YENEEA. CDR3 size: 18 residues. Trimming took 4 bases from V and 2 from J; bases not matched to a gene: 13. The time point denotes: newly diagnosed GD, antithyroid drugs for less than 3 months. From PBMCs, RNA was extracted and then used to make the TCR library. Relying on iRepertoire HTBI primers and Arm-PCR of CDR3 regions, the team built TCR beta libraries. TCRdb re-derived calls from the multiplex PCR reads in MiXCR, one entry per CDR3 protein. Of more than 350,000 distinct CDR3 sequences listed, 15% were seen once; the top ten hold over 15%. These data were also reused for a study on T cells in Graves' hyperthyroidism and ophthalmopathy.

This rearrangement joins TRBV11-3 to TRBJ2-1; 8 bases fit TRBD2. Sample: peripheral blood mononuclear cells (PBMCs), taken at new diagnosis, from a patient treated with antithyroid drugs. The sequence derives from a woman aged 25-40 years with Graves disease. CDR3 bases: TGTGCCAGCAGCTCCTCGGGGGTCGCGGGAGGAACCTACAATGAGCAGTTCTTC. Its translation is CASSSSGVAGGTYNEQFF.